This T cell receptor (beta chain) was retrieved from a study of cytomegalovirus exposure and HLA in healthy donors. V was trimmed by 6 bases and J by 1 base, leaving 15 bases between them. This CDR3 is 16 amino acids long. CDR1 is SGHTA and CDR2 is FQGTGA in the germline V gene. Primers: 60 Vbeta forward and 13 Jbeta reverse. Clones were read by immunoSEQ multiplex PCR, and TCRdb kept only the in-frame ones, dropping some. In the table there are over 150,000 clones, roughly 77% of which are singletons. The specimen was PBMCs. The rearrangement links TRBV7-3 to TRBJ2-2, with a possible D match to TRBD2 (6 bases). This receptor was taken from a male donor in good health and CMV-seronegative. The DNA for the CDR3 is TGTGCCAGCAGTCCCCTAGGGCGGGGGAACACCGGGGAGCTGTTTTTT. It is translated as CASSPLGRGNTGELFF.